Below, one T cell receptor (beta chain) is given with its context. This record comes from a study of blood T cell repertoires in COVID-19. Study-level background: The cDNA or gDNA used as material had been derived from T cells, B-cell-depleted T cells, or PBMCs.

TCRdb's table, derived via immunoSEQ multiplex PCR, lists solely in-frame clones and lacks some. In the table there are under 350,000 clones, around nine tenths of which are singletons. Sequences were obtained from peripheral blood. This clonotype was obtained from a man aged 50 or older with acute or convalescent COVID-19.

The CDR3 bases are TGTGCCAGCAGCCGACAGGGGCTGGACACTGAAGCTTTCTTT. Protein product: CASSRQGLDTEAFF. The V and J genes are TRBV2 and TRBJ1-1, with 8 bases aligning to TRBD1. V shed 6 bases, J shed 3 bases, and the junction held 6 bases outside the gene matches. Germline V gene lookup returns CDR1 SNHLY and CDR2 FYNNEI. This CDR3 contains 14 residues.